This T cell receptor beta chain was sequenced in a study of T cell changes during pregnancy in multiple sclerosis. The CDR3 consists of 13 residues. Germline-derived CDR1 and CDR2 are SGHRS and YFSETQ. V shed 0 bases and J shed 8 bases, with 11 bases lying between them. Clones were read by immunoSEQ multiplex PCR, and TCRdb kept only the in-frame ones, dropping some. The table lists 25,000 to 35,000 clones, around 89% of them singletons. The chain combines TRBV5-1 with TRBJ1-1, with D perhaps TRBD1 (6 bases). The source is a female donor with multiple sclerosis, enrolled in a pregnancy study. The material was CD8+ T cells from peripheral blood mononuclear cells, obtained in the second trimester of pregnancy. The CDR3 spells CASSLVSGEEAFF. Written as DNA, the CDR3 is TGCGCCAGCAGCTTGGTTTCAGGGGAAGAAGCTTTCTTT.